This T cell receptor (beta chain) was documented in a study of beta chain features in type 1 diabetes. Reverse transcription of all isolated RNA meant that expressed TCRB transcripts were sequenced. TCRdb's table, derived via immunoSEQ multiplex PCR, lists solely in-frame clones and lacks some. The data show around 450,000 clones, with over 10% seen just once and 0.04% to 0.05% held by the top ten. This CDR3 comprises 10 residues. The V and J ends lost 9 bases and 8 bases respectively, with 8 bases between them. From germline, CDR1 is MGHDK and CDR2 SYGVNS. This clone was detected only a few times. Sorting that relied on CD45RO/CCR7/CD25/CD127/CD95/CD27 yielded CD4+ naive, central memory, regulatory and stem cell-like memory cells.

This rearrangement joins TRBV25-1 to TRBJ2-1, with D perhaps assigned TRBD1 or TRBD2 (5 bases each). Sequences were obtained from naive CD4+ T cells from blood. The sequence derives from a woman aged 18-29 years in good health. The CDR3 region is CARGVDEQFF. The CDR3 region has the DNA TGTGCCAGGGGGGTGGATGAGCAGTTCTTC.